The 8 T cell receptor beta chains in this list originate from one sample, sequenced in a study of cytomegalovirus exposure and HLA in healthy donors. Method: immunoSEQ multiplex PCR; TCRdb's copy keeps in-frame clones and lacks some. The data contain approximately 170,000 clones, almost 85% of them singletons. The sequenced material came from PBMCs. These receptors all stem from a man aged 25-45 years in good health and CMV-seropositive.

The chain employs TRBV27 and TRBJ2-3; TRBD2 is a possible D gene (6 bases). V was clipped by 1 base and J by 0 bases, with 11 bases between them. Germline V CDR1 and CDR2: MNHEY, SMNVEV (reference sequence). CDR3 length equals 16 residues. CDR3 bases: TGTGCCAGCAGTTTATGGGGGGACCTTAGCACAGATACGCAGTATTTT. As protein: CASSLWGDLSTDTQYF.

The chain combines TRBV7-2 with TRBJ1-1, with 9 bases fitting TRBD1. Trimming at V came to 5 bases and at J to 4 bases, leaving 2 bases not matched to a gene. Germline V gene sequence: CDR1 SGHTA, CDR2 FQGNSA. CDR3 length equals 13 residues. DNA for the CDR3: TGTGCCAGCAGCATGACAGGGGGCACTGAAGCTTTCTTT. Its protein product is CASSMTGGTEAFF. Drawing the rest from reference TRBV7-2 and TRBJ1-1, the complete variable domain is GAGVSQSPSNKVTEKGKDVELRCDPISGHTALYWYRQSLGQGLEFLIYFQGNSAPDKSGLPSDRFSAERTGGSVSTLTIQRTQQEDSAVYLCASSMTGGTEAFFGQGTRLTVV.

The rearrangement links TRBV5-1 to TRBJ1-2, with 8 bases matching TRBD1. There are 15 residues in the CDR3. CDR1 is SGHRS and CDR2 is YFSETQ in the germline V gene. Unmatched junction bases numbered 10, after V lost 5 bases and J lost 4 bases. The chain's CDR3 is CASSFGQGETYGYTF. CDR3 in DNA: TGCGCCAGCAGTTTCGGACAGGGAGAGACCTATGGCTACACCTTC.

The chain is built from TRBV18 and TRBJ1-1, with 9 bases lining up with TRBD1. V shed 3 bases, J shed 3 bases, and the junction held 5 bases outside the gene matches. Germline CDR1 and CDR2: KGHSH and LQKENI. The CDR3 is made up of 15 amino acids. The CDR3 protein is CASSPAGTGHTEAFF. In DNA form, the CDR3 reads TGTGCCAGCTCACCCGCCGGGACAGGGCACACTGAAGCTTTCTTT.

The rearrangement links TRBV6-4 to TRBJ1-2; a possible D gene is TRBD1 (6 bases). Germline CDR1 MRHNA, CDR2 SNTAGT. The CDR3 is made up of 15 amino acids. V was pared by 0 bases and J by 7 bases, with 15 bases between. The CDR3: CASSDSSRTASGYTF. The CDR3 coding sequence is TGTGCCAGCAGTGACTCGAGTCGGACAGCTAGTGGCTACACCTTC.

The gene calls are TRBV30 and TRBJ2-1; D call uncertain. Trimming removed 0 bases at V and 4 bases at J, with 4 bases between. The length of the CDR3 is 12 residues. Germline V gene sequence: CDR1 GTSNPN, CDR2 SVGIG (reference sequence). The CDR3 DNA sequence: TGTGCCTGGAGTGTTTCATACAATGAGCAGTTCTTC. Translated, it gives CAWSVSYNEQFF.

The CDR3 region is CASSLGAQGETQYF. The CDR3 DNA sequence: TGTGCCAGCAGTTTAGGTGCACAGGGAGAGACCCAGTACTTC. The rearrangement links TRBV27 to TRBJ2-5, with D possibly matching TRBD1 (6 bases). V shed 2 bases and J shed 4 bases, with 11 bases lying between them. Per germline, CDR1 MNHEY and CDR2 SMNVEV (reference sequence). The CDR3 runs 14 residues.

V is TRBV9 and J is TRBJ1-2, with 8 positions matching TRBD1. The CDR3 has 15 amino acids. The trim removed 3 bases at V and 5 bases at J, leaving 9 bases unmatched. Germline assignment: CDR1 SGDLS and CDR2 YYNGEE. CDR3 bases: TGTGCCAGCAGCGCTGAGGGACAGGACCTTTATGGCTACACCTTC. It is translated as CASSAEGQDLYGYTF.